The next 25 T cell receptor beta chains were all read from a single sample in a study of vaccination and CD4 T cells after COVID-19. Their recognized antigens are unknown. Cultured CD4+ T-cell DNA underwent Oncomine TCR Beta short-read sequencing. MiXCR, applied by TCRdb to the PCR reads, yields one record per CDR3 protein. This sample yields approximately 19,000 distinct CDR3 sequences, of which roughly three fifths are seen a single time; roughly 10% belongs to the top ten. This sample's treatment: roughly nine-day PBMC culture with coronavirus spike peptide pools or control peptides (ViraFEST assay). The source material was CD4+ T cells from blood, cultured in vitro. All receptors derive from a human donor who had recovered from COVID-19.

The chain is built from TRBV14 and TRBJ2-7; D gene uncertain. The CDR3 covers 16 residues. Germline CDR1 is SGHDN and CDR2 is FVKESK. V lost 0 bases to trimming and J lost 2 bases, with 14 bases between them. The CDR3 nucleotides are TGTGCCAGCAGCCAAGAGGGGTGGGCAGAAACCTACGAGCAGTACTTC. Its protein product is CASSQEGWAETYEQYF.

The chain is built from TRBV9 and TRBJ1-1; TRBD1 might be the D (5 bases). The CDR3 runs 14 residues. From germline, CDR1 is SGDLS and CDR2 YYNGEE. V lost 4 bases and J 12 bases, leaving 22 bases between the germline ends. In nucleotides, the CDR3 is TGTGCCAGCAGCTTCAAGCCCGGGCCCACAGGAACTTTCTTT. Translating it yields CASSFKPGPTGTFF.

The rearrangement uses TRBV6-2 or TRBV6-3 and TRBJ1-6; D not certain. This CDR3 has 14 residues. With 4 bases removed from V and 0 bases from J, the gap between germline ends came to 4 bases. CDR1 and CDR2 from the germline V gene are MNHEY and SVGEGT. The CDR3 loop reads CASSWSSYNSPLHF. The CDR3 DNA is TGTGCCAGCAGTTGGAGCTCCTATAATTCACCCCTCCACTTT.

The chain recombines TRBV12-3 or TRBV12-4 with TRBJ1-6; maybe TRBD1 (5 bases). V gave up 1 base and J gave up 10 bases, with 11 bases separating them. The CDR3 totals 14 residues. The CDR3 region has the DNA TGTGCCAGCAGTTTAGAGGGGAGTGGGTCACCCCTCCACTTT. Translating it yields CASSLEGSGSPLHF.

The V and J genes are TRBV12-3 or TRBV12-4 and TRBJ2-1; no firm D call. The J call may be mistaken, given a closer DNA end match to TRBJ2-7. The CDR3 contains 13 residues. CDR3 protein: CASSSFDGDEQYF. The CDR3 DNA is TGTGCCAGCAGTTCCTTCGATGGAGACGAGCAGTACTTC.

CDR3 nucleotide sequence: TGTGCCAGCTCCCCAACAGGGGGTGAGAACTATGGCTACACCTTC. Protein product: CASSPTGGENYGYTF. This sequence joins TRBV18 and TRBJ1-2; 8 bases match TRBD1. Germline V gene lookup returns CDR1 KGHSH and CDR2 LQKENI. J lost 2 bases, V lost 6 bases, and 8 bases had no gene match. The CDR3 spans 15 residues.

By frequency in the sample, this clonotype is medium-sized (0.01 to 0.1%). The genes are TRBV12-3 or TRBV12-4 and TRBJ1-1, with D possibly being TRBD1 (5 bases). V was trimmed by 4 bases and J by 7 bases, leaving 13 bases between them. The length of the CDR3 is 13 residues. The CDR3 coding sequence is TGTGCCAGCAGTTCCTCCCCCGGGGGTGAAGCTTTCTTT. Amino acid sequence: CASSSSPGGEAFF.

CDR3 DNA sequence: TGTGCCAGCAGCTCAGGGACAGGGGGCTTCTACGAGCAGTACTTC. Translated: CASSSGTGGFYEQYF. The rearrangement links TRBV7-9 to TRBJ2-7; 12 nucleotides agree with TRBD1. There are 15 residues in the CDR3. The trim removed 4 bases at V and 3 bases at J, leaving 4 bases unmatched. The germline CDR1 and CDR2 sequences are SEHNR and FQNEAQ (reference sequence).

The table lists this clonotype with a few counts. This rearrangement joins TRBV5-6 to TRBJ1-2; D is unclear. The CDR3 is 14 residues long. CDR1 and CDR2 from the germline V gene are SGHDT and YYEEEE. The V and J ends lost 0 bases and 3 bases respectively, with 9 bases between them. The chain's CDR3 is CASSLGGGDYGYTF. The CDR3 DNA is TGTGCCAGCAGCTTGGGAGGCGGTGACTATGGCTACACCTTC. The full variable domain, with the rest looked up from reference TRBV5-6 and TRBJ1-2, is DAGVTQSPTHLIKTRGQQVTLRCSPKSGHDTVSWYQQALGQGPQFIFQYYEEEERQRGNFPDRFSGHQFPNYSSELNVNALLLGDSALYLCASSLGGGDYGYTFGSGTRLTVV.

This clonotype turned up a few times. The chain uses TRBV5-4 and TRBJ1-2, with D unclear. This CDR3 comprises 14 residues. Per the germline V gene, CDR1 is SGHNT and CDR2 is YYREEE (reference sequence). V was trimmed by 0 bases and J by 1 base, leaving 7 bases between them. The CDR3 loop is CASSLAGRNYGYTF. The CDR3 bases are TGTGCCAGCAGCTTGGCCGGCCGTAACTATGGCTACACCTTC. The full variable domain, rest sourced from reference TRBV5-4 and TRBJ1-2, is ETGVTQSPTHLIKTRGQQVTLRCSSQSGHNTVSWYQQALGQGPQFIFQYYREEENGRGNFPPRFSGLQFPNYSSELNVNALELDDSALYLCASSLAGRNYGYTFGSGTRLTVV.

CDR3 in amino acids: CASSSLLVGNTEAFF. In DNA, the CDR3 is TGTGCCAGCAGCTCCTTGCTGGTAGGTAACACTGAAGCTTTCTTT. This chain joins TRBV7-6 and TRBJ1-1; D remains ambiguous. V was cut by 4 bases and J by 2 bases, with 14 bases left in between. This CDR3 is 15 amino acids long. Germline V gene lookup returns CDR1 SGHVS and CDR2 FNYEAQ.

This clonotype was counted a few times. The V gene is TRBV20-1, the J gene TRBJ2-4; D is possibly TRBD2 (6 bases). Trimming took 4 bases from V and 6 from J, leaving 13 bases between them. Germline assignment: CDR1 DFQATT and CDR2 SNEGSKA (reference sequence). This CDR3 is built from 13 residues. The CDR3 sequence is CSATLGGPNIQYF. The CDR3 DNA sequence: TGCAGTGCTACCCTGGGGGGTCCAAACATTCAGTACTTC.

This clonotype was seen a single time. The chain couples TRBV6-2 or TRBV6-3 to TRBJ2-4; unclear D gene. The V gene's germline CDR1 is MNHEY and CDR2 SVGEGT. The CDR3 length is 16 residues. The V end lost 3 bases, the J end lost 0 bases, and 12 bases lay between the germline ends. This CDR3 is CASSYGNDLAKNIQYF. The DNA for the CDR3 is TGTGCCAGCAGTTATGGAAACGACCTAGCCAAAAACATTCAGTACTTC.

The rearrangement joins TRBV6-2 or TRBV6-3 to TRBJ1-1; D possibly corresponds to TRBD1 (5 bases). The CDR3 covers 17 residues. The germline CDR1 and CDR2 sequences are MNHEY and SVGEGT. The V and J ends lost 5 bases and 3 bases respectively, with 22 bases between them. Here the CDR3 reads CASSPGLDVRDDTEAFF. CDR3 nucleotides: TGTGCCAGCAGTCCAGGGTTGGATGTGAGAGACGACACTGAAGCTTTCTTT.

This chain links TRBV7-9 with TRBJ2-7, with 11 bases fitting TRBD1. J was trimmed by 0 bases and V by 4 bases; bases with no gene match: 5. CDR3 length equals 16 residues. Per germline, CDR1 SEHNR and CDR2 FQNEAQ (reference sequence). CDR3 sequence (DNA): TGTGCCAGCAGCTCGGACGGACAGGGGGCCTCCTACGAGCAGTACTTC. Translated: CASSSDGQGASYEQYF.

This clonotype was counted a few times. The chain employs TRBV20-1 and TRBJ2-7; D may match TRBD1 or TRBD2 (5 bases each). CDR1 and CDR2 from the germline V gene are DFQATT and SNEGSKA (reference sequence). The ends were cut back, 6 bases at V and 2 bases at J, with 14 bases in the middle. This CDR3 is built from 13 residues. CDR3 DNA sequence: TGCAGTGCAATGGGGGACCGAGCCTACGAGCAGTACTTC. Translating gives CSAMGDRAYEQYF.

This chain uses TRBV20-1 with TRBJ1-5; D perhaps matches TRBD1 (6 bases). Deletions cut 6 bases from V and 3 bases from J, with 21 bases between. Germline loops: CDR1 DFQATT, CDR2 SNEGSKA (reference sequence). The CDR3 is made up of 16 amino acids. DNA of the CDR3: TGCAGTGCCGCACGTTTACGAGCAGGGGACAATCAGCCCCAGCATTTT. Translating it yields CSAARLRAGDNQPQHF.

This clonotype came up a few times. The V call is TRBV11-3, the J call TRBJ2-7; 8 positions match TRBD1. The CDR3 contains 14 residues. Germline values: CDR1 SGHNT, CDR2 YENEEA. V lost 1 base and J lost 5; bases outside the gene matches: 4. The CDR3 loop reads CASSLVAGGDEQYF. CDR3 bases: TGTGCCAGCAGCTTAGTAGCAGGGGGCGACGAGCAGTACTTC.

The chain uses TRBV18 and TRBJ1-1; D is ambiguous. Looked up from germline, CDR1 is KGHSH and CDR2 is LQKENI. This CDR3 is 13 amino acids long. Trimming took off 3 bases at V and 2 bases at J, with 7 bases between the two ends. The CDR3 here is CASSPVPNTEAFF. In DNA, the CDR3 is TGTGCCAGCTCACCCGTGCCCAACACTGAAGCTTTCTTT. Full variable domain (missing parts from reference TRBV18 and TRBJ1-1): NAGVMQNPRHLVRRRGQEARLRCSPMKGHSHVYWYRQLPEEGLKFMVYLQKENIIDESGMPKERFSAEFPKEGPSILRIQQVVRGDSAAYFCASSPVPNTEAFFGQGTRLTVV.

The rearrangement joins TRBV20-1 to TRBJ1-1; perhaps TRBD1 as D (6 bases). CDR1 DFQATT and CDR2 SNEGSKA come from the germline V gene (reference sequence). V lost 8 bases and J 7 bases, leaving 17 bases between the germline ends. CDR3 length equals 12 residues. The CDR3 here is CSSETQGVEAFF. The CDR3 nucleotides are TGCAGTTCAGAAACACAGGGCGTTGAAGCTTTCTTT.

This clonotype was recorded only once. The gene calls are TRBV6-1 and TRBJ1-2; no clear D. The V end was cut by 6 bases, the J end by 0 bases, with 11 bases between. The length of the CDR3 is 14 residues. Germline CDR1 and CDR2: MNHNS and SASEGT. Written as DNA, the CDR3 is TGTGCCAGCAGCCAGAGACAAGCTAACTATGGCTACACCTTC. This gives the protein CASSQRQANYGYTF.

The rearrangement uses TRBV25-1 and TRBJ2-1, with 7 bases matching TRBD1. J lost 10 bases, V lost 6 bases, and 12 bases had no gene match. CDR3 length: 14 amino acids. Per the germline V gene, CDR1 is MGHDK and CDR2 is SYGVNS. CDR3 sequence: CASRGPGQPGEQFF. In DNA, the CDR3 is TGTGCCAGCAGGGGCCCGGGACAGCCTGGGGAGCAGTTCTTC.

V usage is TRBV11-2 and J usage is TRBJ1-1, with 9 bases fitting TRBD1. V lost 2 bases, J lost 7 bases, and 8 bases stayed unmatched. Germline CDR1 reads SGHAT; CDR2 reads FQNNGV. The CDR3 contains 15 residues. The CDR3 is CASSLTGTGTVEAFF. In DNA, the CDR3 is TGTGCCAGCAGCTTAACCGGGACAGGGACGGTTGAAGCTTTCTTT.

The gene calls are TRBV6-2 or TRBV6-3 and TRBJ1-5; a weak D match, TRBD1 (5 bases). V was cut by 2 bases and J by 6 bases, with 11 bases left in between. CDR3 length: 14 residues. Germline V gene lookup returns CDR1 MNHEY and CDR2 SVGEGT. CDR3 region: CASSYPGGSQPQHF. Here the CDR3 DNA reads TGTGCCAGCAGTTACCCGGGGGGAAGTCAGCCCCAGCATTTT.

Concerning this clonotype itself: One end of the junction fails to match germline, which may point to a read error. The chain carries TRBV2 and TRBJ1-1; weak D call: TRBD1 (6 bases). This CDR3 has 13 amino acids. The germline CDR1 and CDR2 sequences are SNHLY and FYNNEI. The CDR3 nucleotides read TGTGCCAGCAGTGAATTGGGTGTCGGGGGACATCCGTTT. Amino acids: CASSELGVGGHPF.